Here is one T cell receptor (beta chain) with its context. The antigen it recognizes is unknown. There are no base qualities to consult, and no much larger clone falls within one base. The data originate from a study of blood T cell repertoires in COVID-19 (dated by TCRdb to 2018 to 2020). Study-wide context: Samples from collaborators originated in the United States, Italy and Spain and spanned both the acute and convalescent phases of COVID-19. Samples were obtained from the ongoing ImmuneRACE study (first 160 participants) and from over 1,000 subjects provided by 6 global collaborators. HLA class I and class II types, where available, came from metadata supplied by the sample provider rather than from assay-based typing. A freely available public database, intended as a resource for researchers studying the immune response to SARS-CoV-2, is where the repertoires were released. Deeply sampled blood TCRbeta repertoires from subjects exposed to, actively infected with, or recovered from COVID-19 were included in the dataset. A de-identified subject ID, COVID-19 status, age in years and sex were almost always included in the sample metadata. The material from the prospective study consisted of cDNA or gDNA derived from T cells, B-cell-depleted T cells, or PBMCs.

TCRbeta CDR3 regions were amplified from genomic DNA using the immunoSEQ Assay, a bias-controlled multiplex PCR. The paper's processing steps were these. The number of nucleated cells in each sample was estimated by amplification of reference gene primers within the assay. To quantify the absolute abundance of each unique TCRbeta CDR3 rearrangement, sequence reads were collapsed and filtered. For each sample, productive Simpson clonality was calculated as the square root of Simpson's diversity index over productive rearrangements. TCRdb took over this immuneACCESS table, retaining in-frame rearrangements with V and J assigned. Such tables are incomplete; in checked studies, under half of the missing clones stem from an unresolved V gene, and the remainder is unexplained. That table furnishes V, J and clone size, whereas the DNA furnished D and trimming. Recorded for this sample are more than 110,000 clones; 80% to 90% of them occurred a single time. Of the sample, 2.5% to 3% is held by the ten largest clones.

Measured from the cysteine to the phenylalanine, the CDR3 is 15 residues long. Here the CDR3 DNA is all that survives: 45 bases in frame from base 1. The junction shows trimming of 4 bases on V and 0 bases on J, and the gene matches do not reach 4 bases of it. Looking up the germline V gene (reference sequence) yields CDR1 LNHDA and CDR2 SQIVND. General conclusions and limits of the study: How much clinical and demographic metadata was included differed by source and by participant, and the metadata was provided uncurated.

The collaborating institutions used their own protocols to collect whole blood in K2EDTA tubes. Collaborator samples were shipped for TCRbeta analysis as frozen whole blood, isolated PBMCs, or DNA extracted from either sample type. The source of this sequence is a man in his 60s with active or convalescent COVID-19. The sample was peripheral blood. The sequence links TRBV19 to TRBJ1-1; TRBD1 lines up with 8 middle nucleotides. The DNA sequence follows: TGTGCCAGTAGTAGGAGGGACAGGATGAACACTGAAGCTTTCTTT. Its translation reads: CASSRRDRMNTEAFF.